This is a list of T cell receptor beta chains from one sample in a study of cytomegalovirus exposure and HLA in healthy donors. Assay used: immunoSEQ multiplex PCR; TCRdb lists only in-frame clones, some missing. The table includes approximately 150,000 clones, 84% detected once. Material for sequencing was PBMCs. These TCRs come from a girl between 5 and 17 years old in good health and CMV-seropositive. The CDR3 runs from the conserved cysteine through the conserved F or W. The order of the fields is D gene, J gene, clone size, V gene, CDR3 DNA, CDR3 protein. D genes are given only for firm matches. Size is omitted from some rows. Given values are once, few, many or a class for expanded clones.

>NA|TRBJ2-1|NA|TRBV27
TGTGCCAGCAGTTTTGGACTCCTTAACGCGCAGTTCTTC
CASSFGLLNAQFF
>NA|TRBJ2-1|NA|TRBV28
TGTGCCAGCAGTCCAGACAGGAATGAGCAGTTCTTC
CASSPDRNEQFF
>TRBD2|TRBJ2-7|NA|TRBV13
TGTGCCAGCAGCTTATCTCGGCCCCGCGGGGGGACCTACGAGCAGTACTTC
CASSLSRPRGGTYEQYF
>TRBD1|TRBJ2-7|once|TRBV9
TGTGCCTCGTCCCGGGACAGCCGCTACGAGCAGTACTTC
CASSRDSRYEQYF
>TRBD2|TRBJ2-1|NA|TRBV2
TGTGCCAGCAGTGAAGTAAGCCTAGCGGGGGGGGATGAGCAGTTCTTC
CASSEVSLAGGDEQFF
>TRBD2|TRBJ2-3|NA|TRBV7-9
TGTGCCAGCAGCTGGGGAGGGAGCACAGATACGCAGTATTTT
CASSWGGSTDTQYF
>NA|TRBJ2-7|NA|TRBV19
TGTGCCAGTAGTAACGCGGGCGCCTACGAGCAGTACTTC
CASSNAGAYEQYF
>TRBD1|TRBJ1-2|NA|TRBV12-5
TGTGCTAGTGGTTTGGTACCGGACAGGACGAATGGCTACACCTTC
CASGLVPDRTNGYTF
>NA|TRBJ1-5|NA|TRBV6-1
TGTGCCAGCAAGCCCGACAGGTATCCCCAGCCCCAGCATTTT
CASKPDRYPQPQHF
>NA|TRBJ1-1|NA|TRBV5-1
TGCGCCAGCAGCTTAGGAGTGGTGAACACTGAAGCTTTCTTT
CASSLGVVNTEAFF
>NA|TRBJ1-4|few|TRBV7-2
TGTGCCAGCAGCTCGACAGCTAATGAAAAACTGTTTTTT
CASSSTANEKLFF
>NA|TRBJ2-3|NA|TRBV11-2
TGTGCCAGCAGCTTAGACGGGAGTGGCACAGATACGCAGTATTTT
CASSLDGSGTDTQYF
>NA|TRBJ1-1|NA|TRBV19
TGTGCCAGTAGTATAGTTGGGGGGACTGAAGCTTTCTTT
CASSIVGGTEAFF
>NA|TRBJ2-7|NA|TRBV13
TGTGCCAGCAGCTTGGGTGGGGGGGCTGACGAGCAGTACTTC
CASSLGGGADEQYF
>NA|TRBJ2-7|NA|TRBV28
TGTGCCAGCACCGAACAGGGCAGGGAAGCCTACGAGCAGTACTTC
CASTEQGREAYEQYF
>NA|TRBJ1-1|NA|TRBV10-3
TGTGCCATCAGTCAGGGATTTATGAACACTGAAGCTTTCTTT
CAISQGFMNTEAFF
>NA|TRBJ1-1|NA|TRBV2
TGTGCCAGCAGCCTCCACACTGAAGCTTTCTTT
CASSLHTEAFF
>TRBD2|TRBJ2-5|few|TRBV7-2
TGTGCCAGCAGTCAACAGGGACTAGCGGGGGGGCAAGAGACCCAGTACTTC
CASSQQGLAGGQETQYF
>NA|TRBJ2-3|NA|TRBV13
TGTGCCAGCAGTCGCACAGGAGACAGGACAGATACGCAGTATTTT
CASSRTGDRTDTQYF
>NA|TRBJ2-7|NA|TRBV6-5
TGTGCCAGCATTGGCCTCTCCTACGAGCAGTACTTC
CASIGLSYEQYF
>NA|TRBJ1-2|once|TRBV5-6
TGTGCCAGCACCCCTCAGGGGAACTATGGCTACACCTTC
CASTPQGNYGYTF
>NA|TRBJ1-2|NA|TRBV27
TGTGCCAGCAGTTTATGGGGAGACTATGGCTACACCTTC
CASSLWGDYGYTF
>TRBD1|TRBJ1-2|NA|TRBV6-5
TGTGCCAGCAGCCTAGGAGGGGGCGATGGCTACACCTTC
CASSLGGGDGYTF
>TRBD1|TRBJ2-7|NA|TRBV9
TGTGCCAGCAGCCCAAAGACAGGGTTAGACGAGCAGTACTTC
CASSPKTGLDEQYF
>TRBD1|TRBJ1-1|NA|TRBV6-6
TGTGCCAGCAGCGGGACAGGGTTGAACACTGAAGCTTTCTTT
CASSGTGLNTEAFF
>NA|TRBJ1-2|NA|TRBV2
TGTGCCAGCAGTGTCCAGCAGGGCGCCGGCTACACCTTC
CASSVQQGAGYTF
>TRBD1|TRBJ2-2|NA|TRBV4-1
TGCGCCAGCAGCCAGCCTAACCCAGGGGGCGTCGACGGGGAGCTGTTTTTT
CASSQPNPGGVDGELFF
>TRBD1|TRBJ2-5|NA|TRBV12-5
TGTGCTAGTGGTCGGGACAGGGGCCAAGAGACCCAGTACTTC
CASGRDRGQETQYF
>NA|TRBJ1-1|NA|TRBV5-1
TGCGCCAGCAGGGATCCCCTGGGGACATGGAAGTCTGAAGCTTTCTTT
CASRDPLGTWKSEAFF
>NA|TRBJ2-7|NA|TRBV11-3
TGTGCCAGCAGCTACCAGGGGACAACCCTCGAGCAGTACTTC
CASSYQGTTLEQYF
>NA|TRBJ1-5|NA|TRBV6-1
TGTGCCAGCAGTGAAGGCGGGGGACGGAATCAGCCCCAGCATTTT
CASSEGGGRNQPQHF
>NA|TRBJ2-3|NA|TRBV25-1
TGTGCCAGCAGTGAAGTCAGGGCCGCAGATACGCAGTATTTT
CASSEVRAADTQYF
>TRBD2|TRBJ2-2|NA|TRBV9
TGTGCCAGCAGCGTAAGGCTAGCGGGGGGAAACACCGGGGAGCTGTTTTTT
CASSVRLAGGNTGELFF
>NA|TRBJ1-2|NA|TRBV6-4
TGTGCCAGCAGTGACCCAACGGGGTATGGCTACACCTTC
CASSDPTGYGYTF
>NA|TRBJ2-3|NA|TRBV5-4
TGTGCCAGCAGCGGCGGACAGCTCACAGATACGCAGTATTTT
CASSGGQLTDTQYF
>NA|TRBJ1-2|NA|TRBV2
TGTGCCAGCGGGAGGACACGCCATGGCTACACCTTC
CASGRTRHGYTF
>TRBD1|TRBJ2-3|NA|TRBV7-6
TGTGCCAGCAGCTGGGACAGATTCACAGATACGCAGTATTTT
CASSWDRFTDTQYF
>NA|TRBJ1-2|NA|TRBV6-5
TGTGCCAGCAGACAGGGATATGGCTACACCTTC
CASRQGYGYTF
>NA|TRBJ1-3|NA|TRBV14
TGTGCCAGCAGCCAAGCACAGGGCCCTGGAAACACCATATATTTT
CASSQAQGPGNTIYF
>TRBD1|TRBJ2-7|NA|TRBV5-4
TGTGCCAGCAGCGCAAGCCCGGGACAGGGCTACGAGCAGTACTTC
CASSASPGQGYEQYF